This TCR beta chain was captured in a study of blood T cell repertoires in COVID-19. Overall study context: The origin of the acute and convalescent COVID-19 samples was the United States, Italy and Spain. Sources were T cells, B-cell-depleted T cells, or PBMCs; the material itself was cDNA or gDNA.

The CDR3 totals 13 residues. Germline assignment: CDR1 SGHVS and CDR2 FQNEAQ. The V end lost 6 bases, the J end lost 5 bases, and 11 bases lay between the germline ends. Authors' methods: Reference gene primers were amplified, and this amplification served to estimate nucleated cell counts. The repertoire was sequenced with immunoSEQ multiplex PCR; TCRdb's copy has only in-frame clones and lacks some. That table gives V, J and clone size, and the DNA gave D and trimming. Among more than 100,000 clones, about 88% were seen once, and the ten largest hold approximately 6.2%. The chain combines TRBV7-8 with TRBJ1-5; D ambiguous. The clonotype originates from a human donor in a cohort sampled during active COVID-19. The sequencing sample was made of peripheral blood. Written as DNA, the CDR3 is TGTGCCAGCAGTCTAATCCAGGATCAGCCCCAGCATTTT. Protein sequence: CASSLIQDQPQHF.